This T cell receptor (beta chain) was observed in a study of blood T cell repertoires in COVID-19. The repertoire was sequenced with immunoSEQ multiplex PCR; TCRdb's copy has only in-frame clones and lacks some. The table records 85,000 to 95,000 clones, less than 90% of them present only once. This CDR3 comprises 15 residues. The germline CDR1 and CDR2 sequences are LGHDT and YNNKEL (reference sequence). V dropped 4 bases and J dropped 1 base, with 11 bases sitting between them. Sample: peripheral blood. The rearrangement joins TRBV3-1 (or the pseudogene TRBV3-2) to TRBJ1-3, with D possibly being TRBD1 (6 bases). The sequence came from a woman older than 75 with acute or convalescent COVID-19. The CDR3 reads CASSLNTGSGNTIYF. CDR3 sequence (DNA): TGTGCCAGCAGCCTTAATACAGGGTCTGGAAACACCATATATTTT.